The rows below give T cell receptor beta chains drawn from one sample of a study of blood T cell repertoires in COVID-19. Sequenced by immunoSEQ multiplex PCR; TCRdb stores in-frame clones only, minus some. The table has under 300,000 clones, approximately 86% seen once. The material sequenced was PBMCs or T cells enriched from blood (not recorded which). These receptors originate from a woman aged 40 to 50 with acute COVID-19. Each CDR3 is given with its conserved first and last residue. D genes are given only for firm matches. Rows give clone size only sometimes, using once, few, many, or a class for an expanded clone.

V,J,size,D,DNA,CDR3
TRBV30,TRBJ2-7,once,-,TGTGCCTGGAGCAGGGTGCCGGGCGAGCAGTACTTC,CAWSRVPGEQYF
TRBV6-1,TRBJ2-4,once,-,TGTGCCAGCAGTGACGTTTACGGGAGAAACATTCAGTACTTC,CASSDVYGRNIQYF
TRBV4-1,TRBJ1-2,-,-,TGCGCCAGCAGCCCCCTACAGGACGGGCTAAACTATGGCTACACCTTC,CASSPLQDGLNYGYTF
TRBV6-5,TRBJ1-2,-,TRBD1,TGTGCCAGCACCGGACAGGGGGCCGACTATGGCTACACCTTC,CASTGQGADYGYTF
TRBV27,TRBJ2-1,once,TRBD2,TGTGCCAGCAGTTTAGGCGCGGGAGGGCGGGATGAGCAGTTCTTC,CASSLGAGGRDEQFF
TRBV30,TRBJ2-3,-,TRBD2,TGTGCCTGGAGTGGAGCTAGCGGGAGTCCCGCAGATACGCAGTATTTT,CAWSGASGSPADTQYF
TRBV19,TRBJ1-4,-,TRBD1,TGTGCCAGTAGTCCAGGACAGGAGTCTAATGAAAAACTGTTTTTT,CASSPGQESNEKLFF
TRBV6-1,TRBJ2-2,-,-,TGTGCCAGCAGTGAATCAAGGGGCACCGGGGAGCTGTTTTTT,CASSESRGTGELFF
TRBV27,TRBJ2-1,few,-,TGTGCCAGCAGTTATTCGACAGGTGAGATTTACAATGAGCAGTTCTTC,CASSYSTGEIYNEQFF
TRBV3-1/TRBV3-2,TRBJ2-7,-,TRBD1,TGTGCCAGCAGCCAAGATACGACAGGGTACGAGCAGTACTTC,CASSQDTTGYEQYF
TRBV7-7,TRBJ2-5,-,-,TGTGCTAGCAGCCGCGGACAGCAAGAGACCCAGTACTTC,CASSRGQQETQYF
TRBV2,TRBJ2-7,-,-,TGTGCCAGCGCGAGTCAGGGATTGGCCTACGAGCAGTACTTC,CASASQGLAYEQYF
TRBV7-3,TRBJ2-3,-,-,TGTGCCAGCAGTCCCACAGGGTTAGATACGCAGTATTTT,CASSPTGLDTQYF
TRBV10-3,TRBJ2-7,-,TRBD2,TGTGCCATCAGGACTAGCGGAACTTACGAGCAGTACTTC,CAIRTSGTYEQYF
TRBV19,TRBJ1-1,-,TRBD1,TGTGCCAGTAGTATTTATGGCGACAGGGAGGCTTTCTTT,CASSIYGDREAFF
TRBV6-4,TRBJ2-3,-,TRBD2,TGTGCCAGCAGTGGACTAGCGGGAGTAGATACGCAGTATTTT,CASSGLAGVDTQYF
TRBV11-3,TRBJ2-7,-,TRBD2,TGTGCCAGCAGCGATAATTCAGGACTAGTTTTCGAGCAGTACTTC,CASSDNSGLVFEQYF
TRBV10-3,TRBJ2-5,-,-,TGTGCCATCAGTTACATGGAAGGACTATCACAAGAGACCCAGTACTTC,CAISYMEGLSQETQYF
TRBV4-1,TRBJ2-4,-,-,TGCGCCAGCAGCCAATCTTCCGTACAGGGCCTAGCCAAAAACATTCAGTACTTC,CASSQSSVQGLAKNIQYF
TRBV11-3,TRBJ2-5,few,TRBD2,TGTGCCAGCAGCTCAGCGGGAGGCCGGGGGACCCAGTACTTC,CASSSAGGRGTQYF
TRBV29-1,TRBJ2-2,-,-,TGCAGCGTTGTTGCGTTAGGGGAAAACACCGGGGAGCTGTTTTTT,CSVVALGENTGELFF
TRBV19,TRBJ2-3,-,TRBD2,TGTGCCAGTAGTATTTTAGCGGGAGGTTCTGTAGATACGCAGTATTTT,CASSILAGGSVDTQYF
TRBV19,TRBJ2-2,-,TRBD1,TGTGCCAGTAGTATAGTTTCGTTGGGACAGGGGAAGGTCGGGGAGCTGTTTTTT,CASSIVSLGQGKVGELFF
TRBV30,TRBJ1-4,once,-,TGTGCCTGGAGTGTCGGGGCTTCCGGGGGAAAACTGTTTTTT,CAWSVGASGGKLFF
TRBV11-2,TRBJ2-7,-,TRBD1,TGTGCCAGCAGCTCGGACAGGGGTCGGTACTTC,CASSSDRGRYF
TRBV24-1,TRBJ1-1,-,-,TGTGCCTGTACAGGGCTGAACACTGAAGCTTTCTTT,CACTGLNTEAFF
TRBV12-3/TRBV12-4,TRBJ1-2,-,-,TGTGCCAGCAGTTTACAAGGGGCCTATGGCTACACCTTC,CASSLQGAYGYTF
TRBV6-5,TRBJ1-2,-,-,TGTGCCAGCAGCACAGAGAACTATGGCTACACCTTC,CASSTENYGYTF
TRBV7-9,TRBJ2-7,-,TRBD1,TGTGCCAGCAGCAATCGACAGACAGGGCAAGAGCAGTACTTC,CASSNRQTGQEQYF
TRBV13,TRBJ2-7,-,TRBD2,TGTGCCAGCAGCTTAGGTCGGGGAGGGACCTACGAGCAGTACTTC,CASSLGRGGTYEQYF
TRBV7-8,TRBJ2-3,-,TRBD1,TGTGCCAGCAGCTTAGTGGTGGGACAGGAAACAGATACGCAGTATTTT,CASSLVVGQETDTQYF
TRBV29-1,TRBJ2-3,-,TRBD2,TGCAGCGTTGAAGATCTGACTAGCGGCACAGATACGCAGTATTTT,CSVEDLTSGTDTQYF
TRBV24-1,TRBJ1-2,few,-,TGTGCCACCAGTGAGACCAGGGCAGGCTACACCTTC,CATSETRAGYTF
TRBV6-5,TRBJ1-2,-,TRBD1,TGTGCCAGCAGCCCAGACAGGGGTCTTGGCTACACCTTC,CASSPDRGLGYTF
TRBV19,TRBJ2-7,-,TRBD1,TGTGCCAGTAGTACAGGGGACAGTTACGAGCAGTACTTC,CASSTGDSYEQYF
TRBV3-1/TRBV3-2,TRBJ2-5,-,-,TGTGCCAGCAGCCAAGAGTCGCGACTAGAAGAGACCCAGTACTTC,CASSQESRLEETQYF
TRBV2,TRBJ2-6,-,TRBD2,TGTGCCAGCCAACCGCGAGCGGGAGCTGGGGCCAACGTCCTGACTTTC,CASQPRAGAGANVLTF
TRBV3-1/TRBV3-2,TRBJ1-2,once,-,TGTGCCAGCAGCCAAGGCAGGTATGGCTACACCTTC,CASSQGRYGYTF
TRBV11-3,TRBJ2-7,few,-,TGTGCCAGCAGCGCACTGCACCACGAGCAGTACTTC,CASSALHHEQYF
TRBV19,TRBJ2-7,-,-,TGTGCCACCCGGGACTCGTACGAGCAGTACTTC,CATRDSYEQYF
TRBV3-1/TRBV3-2,TRBJ2-7,-,-,TGTGCCAGTTCCCCTGACAGGTACTACGAGCAGTACTTC,CASSPDRYYEQYF
TRBV7-6,TRBJ2-3,-,TRBD1,TGTGCCAGCAGCCTGGGGACAGCTAGCACAGATACGCAGTATTTT,CASSLGTASTDTQYF
TRBV7-3,TRBJ2-1,-,TRBD2,TGTGCCAGCAGCTTAGATTTGGGGGGGAATGAGCAGTTCTTC,CASSLDLGGNEQFF
TRBV19,TRBJ1-2,-,TRBD1,TGTGCCAGTAGTCAATCCGCCGGGACAGGGGATTTCTATGGCTACACCTTC,CASSQSAGTGDFYGYTF
TRBV11-2,TRBJ2-1,-,TRBD2,TGTGCCAGCAGCTTCGGACTAGCGGGAGGAGACAATGAGCAGTTCTTC,CASSFGLAGGDNEQFF
TRBV2,TRBJ1-2,once,-,TGTGCCAGCAGTGAAGCGCGTCGGAGGGGCAAGGATGGCTACACCTTC,CASSEARRRGKDGYTF
TRBV28,TRBJ2-7,-,TRBD1,TGTGCCAGCAGTTCCCCGGGACAGACCTACGAGCAGTACTTC,CASSSPGQTYEQYF
TRBV19,TRBJ2-7,-,TRBD2,TGTGCCAGTAGTATTATGAGCGGGAGTCACTACGAGCAGTACTTC,CASSIMSGSHYEQYF